This TCR beta chain stems from a study of immune cell composition in non-small cell lung cancer. To note about this clone: Its antigen is unknown.

Germline loops: CDR1 MNHNY, CDR2 SVGAGI (reference sequence). Trimming stripped 2 bases from V and 7 bases from J, with 12 bases between. CDR3 length: 13 amino acids. Notes on the study in general: It was not proven that tumour-reactive clones equal dominant tumour-associated clones. Tumour TCR-beta clonality was not significantly tied to smoking pack-years. 60% to 75% of squamous and 30% to 35% of adenocarcinoma cases had tumour-associated clones >0.5%.

Sequencing was performed with immunoSEQ multiplex PCR; in TCRdb, only in-frame clones are kept and a portion is missing. The sample has a few thousand clones, 78% seen once. The sample taken for sequencing was lung tumor tissue. The receptor's source is a human donor with non-small cell lung cancer. The chain links TRBV6-6 to TRBJ2-7; D is unclear. In DNA form, the CDR3 reads TGTGCCAGCAGTTACCCTGGCTTGGCTGAGCAGTACTTC. Its translation: CASSYPGLAEQYF.